This TCR beta chain was captured by sequencing in a study of cytomegalovirus exposure and HLA in healthy donors. Overall study context: HLA-typed donors were the source of 83 million or so unique TCRs held in an early data release. The study, taken as a whole, reports: After further analysis at a later stage, some 15,000 TCR beta sequences were associated with HLA alleles at 0.05 false discovery rate. With high specificity and sensitivity, the classifier reportedly diagnosed cytomegalovirus status.

A multiplex PCR was run with 60 Vbeta primers and 13 Jbeta primers. Only in-frame clones appear in the TCRdb table, and some are missing; sequencing was by immunoSEQ multiplex PCR. The sample comprises almost 80,000 clones, 67% of which are singletons, and approximately 7% rests with the top ten. Germline V gene lookup returns CDR1 SGHAT and CDR2 FQNNGV. The CDR3 consists of 15 residues. J lost 3 bases, V lost 4 bases, and 5 bases had no gene match. This clone was observed a handful of times. Its specificity is not known. This sequence was found in a woman aged 45-65 years in good health and CMV-seropositive. The V gene is TRBV11-2, the J gene TRBJ1-3, with 8 bases matching TRBD1. The source material was PBMCs. The DNA of the CDR3 is TGTGCCAGCAGCTCTACCGGACAGGGTGGAAACACCATATATTTT. Translating it yields CASSSTGQGGNTIYF.